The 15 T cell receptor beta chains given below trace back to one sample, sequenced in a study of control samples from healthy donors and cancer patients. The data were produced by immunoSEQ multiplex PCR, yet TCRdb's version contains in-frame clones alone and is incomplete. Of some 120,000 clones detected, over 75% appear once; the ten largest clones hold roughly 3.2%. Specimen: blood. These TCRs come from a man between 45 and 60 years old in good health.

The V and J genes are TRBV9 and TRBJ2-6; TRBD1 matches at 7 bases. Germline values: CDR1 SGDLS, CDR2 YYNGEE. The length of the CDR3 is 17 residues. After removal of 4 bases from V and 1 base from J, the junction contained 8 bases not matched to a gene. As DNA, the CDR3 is TGTGCCAGCAGCTCCGAGACAGGGTGGTCTGGGGCCAACGTCCTGACTTTC. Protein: CASSSETGWSGANVLTF.

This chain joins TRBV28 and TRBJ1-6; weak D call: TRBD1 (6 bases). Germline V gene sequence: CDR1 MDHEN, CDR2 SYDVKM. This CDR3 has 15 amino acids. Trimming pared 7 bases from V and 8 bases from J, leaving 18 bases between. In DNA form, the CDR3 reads TGTGCCAGCATCCCCGGGGGCAGGGACGATTCACCCCTCCACTTT. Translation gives CASIPGGRDDSPLHF. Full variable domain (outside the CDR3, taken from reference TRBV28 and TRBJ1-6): DVKVTQSSRYLVKRTGEKVFLECVQDMDHENMFWYRQDPGLGLRLIYFSYDVKMKEKGDIPEGYSVSREKKERFSLILESASTNQTSMYLCASIPGGRDDSPLHFGNGTRLTVT.

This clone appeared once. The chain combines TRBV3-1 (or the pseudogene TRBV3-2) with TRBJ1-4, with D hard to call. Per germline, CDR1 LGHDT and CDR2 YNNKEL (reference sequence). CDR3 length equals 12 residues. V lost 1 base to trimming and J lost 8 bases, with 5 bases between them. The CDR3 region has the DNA TGTGCCAGCAGCCAAGGATGGGAAAAACTGTTTTTT. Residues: CASSQGWEKLFF.

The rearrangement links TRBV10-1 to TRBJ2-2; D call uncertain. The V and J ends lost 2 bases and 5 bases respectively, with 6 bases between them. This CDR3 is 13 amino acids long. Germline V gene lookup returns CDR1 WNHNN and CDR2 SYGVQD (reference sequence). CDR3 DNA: TGCGCCAGCAGTGAGCACGAGACCGGGGAGCTGTTTTTT. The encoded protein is CASSEHETGELFF.

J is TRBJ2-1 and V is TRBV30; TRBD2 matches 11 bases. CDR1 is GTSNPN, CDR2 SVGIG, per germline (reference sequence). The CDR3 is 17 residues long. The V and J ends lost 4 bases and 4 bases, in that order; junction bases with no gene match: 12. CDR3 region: CAWNSGGAPGLYNEQFF. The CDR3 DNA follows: TGTGCCTGGAATAGCGGGGGGGCCCCTGGGTTGTACAATGAGCAGTTCTTC.

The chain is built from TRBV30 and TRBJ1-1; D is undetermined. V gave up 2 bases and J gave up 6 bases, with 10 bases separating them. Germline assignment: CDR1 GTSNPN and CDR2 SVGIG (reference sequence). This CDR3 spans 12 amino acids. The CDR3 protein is CAWSFGTAEAFF. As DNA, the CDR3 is TGTGCCTGGAGTTTCGGTACGGCTGAAGCTTTCTTT.

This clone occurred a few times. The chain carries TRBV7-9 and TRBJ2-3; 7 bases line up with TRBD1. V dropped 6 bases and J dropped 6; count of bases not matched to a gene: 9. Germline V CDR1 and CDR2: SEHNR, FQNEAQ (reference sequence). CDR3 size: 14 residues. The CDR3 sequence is CASSPQGWLDTQYF. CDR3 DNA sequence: TGTGCCAGCAGTCCACAGGGGTGGTTGGATACGCAGTATTTT.

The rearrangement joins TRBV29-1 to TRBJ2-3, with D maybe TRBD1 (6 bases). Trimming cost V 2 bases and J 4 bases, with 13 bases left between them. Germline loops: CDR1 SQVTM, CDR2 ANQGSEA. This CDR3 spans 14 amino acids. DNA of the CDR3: TGCAGCGTTGAAAAGTATCAGGGGCCAGATACGCAGTATTTT. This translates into CSVEKYQGPDTQYF.

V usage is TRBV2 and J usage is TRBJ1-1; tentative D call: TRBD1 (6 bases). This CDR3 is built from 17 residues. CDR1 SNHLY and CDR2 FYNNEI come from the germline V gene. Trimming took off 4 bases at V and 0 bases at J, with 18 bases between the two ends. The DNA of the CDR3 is TGTGCCAGCAGTGTGAGCAATGGGTGGGACATGAACACTGAAGCTTTCTTT. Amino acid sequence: CASSVSNGWDMNTEAFF.

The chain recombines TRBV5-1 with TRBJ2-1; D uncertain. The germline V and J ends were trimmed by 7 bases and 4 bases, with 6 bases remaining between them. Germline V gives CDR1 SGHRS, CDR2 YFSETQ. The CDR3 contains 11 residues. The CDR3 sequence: CASGDYNEQFF. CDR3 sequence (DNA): TGCGCCAGCGGGGATTACAATGAGCAGTTCTTC. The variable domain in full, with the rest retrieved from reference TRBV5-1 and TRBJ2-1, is KAGVTQTPRYLIKTRGQQVTLSCSPISGHRSVSWYQQTPGQGLQFLFEYFSETQRNKGNFPGRFSGRQFSNSRSEMNVSTLELGDSALYLCASGDYNEQFFGPGTRLTVL.

This chain's CDR3 is CASSYPGRPYGYTF. The CDR3 nucleotides are TGTGCCAGCAGCTACCCCGGACGTCCCTATGGCTACACCTTC. The chain couples TRBV7-9 to TRBJ1-2; D is undetermined. CDR1 and CDR2 (germline): SEHNR, FQNEAQ (reference sequence). The CDR3 consists of 14 residues. Trimming removed 4 bases from V and 4 bases from J, with 13 bases in between.

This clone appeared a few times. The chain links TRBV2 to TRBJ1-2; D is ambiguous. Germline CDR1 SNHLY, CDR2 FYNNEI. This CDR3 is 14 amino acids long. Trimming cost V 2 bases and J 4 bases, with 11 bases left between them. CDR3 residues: CASSELPGLYGYTF. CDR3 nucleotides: TGTGCCAGCAGTGAACTCCCCGGCCTCTATGGCTACACCTTC. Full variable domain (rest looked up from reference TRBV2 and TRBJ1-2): EPEVTQTPSHQVTQMGQEVILRCVPISNHLYFYWYRQILGQKVEFLVSFYNNEISEKSEIFDDQFSVERPDGSNFTLKIRSTKLEDSAMYFCASSELPGLYGYTFGSGTRLTVV.

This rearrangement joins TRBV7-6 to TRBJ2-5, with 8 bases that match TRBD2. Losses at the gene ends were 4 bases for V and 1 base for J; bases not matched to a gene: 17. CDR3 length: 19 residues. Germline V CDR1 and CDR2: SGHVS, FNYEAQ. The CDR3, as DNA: TGTGCCAGCAGCTCAGGCCTGTATAGTAGCGGGGAATCCCAAGAGACCCAGTACTTC. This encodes CASSSGLYSSGESQETQYF.

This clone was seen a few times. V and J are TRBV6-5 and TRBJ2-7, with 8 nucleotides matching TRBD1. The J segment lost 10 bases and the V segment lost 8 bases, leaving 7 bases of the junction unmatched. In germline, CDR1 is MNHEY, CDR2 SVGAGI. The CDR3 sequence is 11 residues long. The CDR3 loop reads CASRRGQDQYF. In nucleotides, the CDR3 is TGTGCCAGCCGGCGGGGACAGGACCAGTACTTC.

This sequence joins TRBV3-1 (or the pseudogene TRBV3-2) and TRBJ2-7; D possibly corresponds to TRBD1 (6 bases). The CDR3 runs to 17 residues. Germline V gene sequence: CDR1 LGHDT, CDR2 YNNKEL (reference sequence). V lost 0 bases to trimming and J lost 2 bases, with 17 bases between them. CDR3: CASSQDLGQGITYEQYF. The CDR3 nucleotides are TGTGCCAGCAGCCAAGATCTAGGGCAGGGGATAACCTACGAGCAGTACTTC.